A selection of T cell receptor beta chains follows, all from one sample in a study of T-cell memory formation after mild COVID-19. TCRdb re-called the 5' RACE reads with MiXCR, one entry per CDR3 protein. In the table there are tens of thousands of distinct CDR3 sequences, around 27% of which are singletons. Sequencing was performed on PBMCs or a T cell subset sorted from them (not recorded which). All receptors come from a man aged 18 to 30 who had mild COVID-19 (a few samples of this study predate the infection). Cell type and time point are not known. Each CDR3 is given with its conserved first and last residue. The D gene is left open where the match is weak. A row's size may be missing; if present it is once, few, many or a size class.

V gene,clone size,J gene,D gene,CDR3 protein,CDR3 DNA
TRBV6-1,-,TRBJ2-2,TRBD1,CASSVPRTGGTGELFF,TGTGCCAGCAGTGTACCCAGGACAGGGGGCACCGGGGAGCTGTTTTTT
TRBV6-2/TRBV6-3,-,TRBJ2-2,TRBD1,CASTQDRGYTGELFF,TGTGCCAGCACCCAAGACAGGGGGTATACCGGGGAGCTGTTTTTT
TRBV7-9,-,TRBJ1-1,-,CASSVRVTEAFF,TGTGCCAGCAGCGTGAGGGTAACTGAAGCTTTCTTT
TRBV27,-,TRBJ2-7,-,CASSLSTSAEQYF,TGTGCCAGCAGTTTAAGTACGTCGGCCGAGCAGTACTTC
TRBV7-7,few,TRBJ2-5,-,CASSLTPGGPQETQYF,TGTGCTAGCAGCCTCACGCCCGGGGGGCCGCAAGAGACCCAGTACTTC
TRBV7-3,-,TRBJ2-1,TRBD2,CASSFSGGAANEQFF,TGTGCCAGCAGCTTTAGCGGGGGGGCTGCAAATGAGCAGTTCTTC
TRBV7-2,many,TRBJ2-3,-,CASSFTPGRADTQYF,TGTGCCAGCAGCTTCACCCCGGGACGGGCAGATACGCAGTATTTT
TRBV9,-,TRBJ2-2,-,CASSGPTGELFF,TGTGCCAGCAGCGGACCGACCGGGGAGCTGTTTTTT
TRBV15,few,TRBJ2-1,-,CATSGDSSYNEQFF,TGTGCCACCAGCGGGGACTCGTCCTACAATGAGCAGTTCTTC
TRBV7-9,few,TRBJ2-7,-,CASSPPLAHEQYF,TGTGCCAGCAGCCCCCCTCTGGCCCACGAGCAGTACTTC
TRBV12-3/TRBV12-4,few,TRBJ2-5,-,CASSFWADQETQYF,TGTGCCAGCAGTTTTTGGGCAGACCAAGAGACCCAGTACTTC
TRBV28,-,TRBJ2-1,TRBD2,CASSLQLGEGRISTWEQFF,TGTGCCAGCAGTTTACAACTCGGGGAGGGGCGTATATCTACATGGGAGCAGTTCTTC
TRBV7-9,few,TRBJ1-1,-,CASRISGATEAFF,TGTGCCAGCAGGATATCAGGGGCCACTGAAGCTTTCTTT
TRBV14,-,TRBJ2-5,-,CASSQVREETQYF,TGTGCCAGCAGCCAAGTTAGGGAAGAGACCCAGTACTTC
TRBV5-1,few,TRBJ1-6,-,CASSLARERNSPLHF,TGCGCCAGCAGCTTGGCCCGGGAACGCAATTCACCCCTCCACTTT
TRBV4-3,-,TRBJ2-7,-,CASSQVGTPLYEQYF,TGCGCCAGCAGCCAAGTGGGGACACCTCTCTACGAGCAGTACTTC
TRBV20-1,-,TRBJ1-5,TRBD1,CSASPGQGHFQPQHF,TGCAGTGCGAGTCCGGGACAGGGACATTTTCAGCCCCAGCATTTT
TRBV7-6,-,TRBJ1-5,-,CASSALSDVGPQHF,TGTGCCAGCAGCGCCCTATCTGATGTGGGGCCCCAGCATTTT
TRBV4-3,-,TRBJ1-2,-,CASSHRTADYGYTF,TGCGCCAGCAGCCACCGGACGGCAGATTATGGCTACACCTTC
TRBV12-3/TRBV12-4,few,TRBJ2-1,-,CASSLGSEQFF,TGTGCCAGCAGTCTAGGGTCTGAGCAGTTCTTC
TRBV4-2,-,TRBJ1-5,-,CASSHYLRGQPQHF,TGTGCCAGCAGCCACTACCTCCGAGGACAGCCCCAGCATTTT
TRBV7-3,few,TRBJ2-3,-,CASSLTHADTQYF,TGTGCCAGCAGCTTAACACATGCAGATACGCAGTATTTT
TRBV10-3,many,TRBJ2-1,TRBD2,CAISAGTSEVTEQFF,TGTGCCATCAGTGCGGGGACTAGCGAGGTCACGGAGCAGTTCTTC
TRBV7-9,-,TRBJ2-5,-,CASSPLMGGETQYF,TGTGCCAGCAGCCCCCTCATGGGTGGAGAGACCCAGTACTTC
TRBV6-5,few,TRBJ1-2,-,CASSPQGGSGGYTF,TGTGCCAGCAGTCCACAGGGAGGGTCTGGGGGCTACACCTTC
TRBV7-9,-,TRBJ2-3,TRBD2,CASSPSSGGADTQYF,TGTGCCAGCAGCCCCTCGAGCGGGGGGGCCGATACGCAGTATTTT
TRBV2,-,TRBJ1-4,-,CASSGTQDGEKLFF,TGTGCCAGCAGTGGGACGCAAGACGGAGAAAAACTGTTTTTT
TRBV6-5,few,TRBJ1-2,TRBD1,CASRSRQGKEGYTF,TGTGCCAGCAGATCGCGACAGGGAAAGGAGGGCTACACCTTC
TRBV29-1,once,TRBJ1-1,-,CSVEGGFGAFF,TGCAGCGTTGAGGGGGGCTTCGGAGCTTTCTTT
TRBV5-1,-,TRBJ2-1,-,CASSRGINYSYEQFF,TGCGCCAGCAGCCGGGGGATCAATTATTCATATGAGCAGTTCTTC
TRBV7-9,few,TRBJ2-6,-,CASSSLQFDSGANVLTF,TGTGCCAGCAGCTCTCTACAGTTCGACTCTGGGGCCAACGTCCTGACTTTC
TRBV6-5,few,TRBJ2-7,-,CASNTGTPTYEQYF,TGTGCCAGTAACACCGGGACACCAACCTACGAGCAGTACTTC
TRBV4-1,few,TRBJ2-7,-,CASSPSFGTIYEQYF,TGCGCCAGCAGCCCCTCCTTCGGCACAATATACGAGCAGTACTTC
TRBV4-2,few,TRBJ2-6,-,CASSQDRRGEDFGANVLTF,TGTGCCAGCAGCCAAGATCGGAGGGGAGAGGACTTTGGGGCCAACGTCCTGACTTTC
TRBV4-1,many,TRBJ2-1,-,CASSRGNEQFF,TGTGCCAGCTCCAGGGGAAATGAGCAGTTCTTC
TRBV29-1,few,TRBJ2-1,-,CAIGTYSEQFF,TGCGCGATAGGGACGTATAGTGAGCAGTTCTTC
TRBV10-3,-,TRBJ1-2,-,CAISVKVFRDANYGYTF,TGTGCCATCAGTGTTAAAGTGTTTCGAGACGCTAACTATGGCTACACCTTC
TRBV20-1,medium-sized,TRBJ2-7,TRBD1,CSARTGIRYEQYF,TGCAGTGCTAGGACAGGGATCCGCTACGAGCAGTACTTC
TRBV5-5,-,TRBJ1-5,-,CASSLGTGQQPQHF,TGTGCCAGCAGCTTGGGGACGGGGCAACAGCCCCAGCATTTT
TRBV20-1,few,TRBJ2-3,TRBD1,CSAKDRGPLTDTQYF,TGCAGTGCGAAAGACAGGGGACCACTTACAGATACGCAGTATTTT
TRBV7-3,-,TRBJ2-1,-,CASSSTSTSNEQFF,TGTGCCAGCAGCTCGACTAGTACTAGCAATGAGCAGTTCTTC
TRBV4-3,few,TRBJ2-1,-,CASSQERNRASYNEQFF,TGCGCCAGCAGCCAAGAGCGGAACAGGGCGTCCTACAATGAGCAGTTCTTC
TRBV9,many,TRBJ2-2,-,CASSVGIGGDTGELFF,TGTGCCAGCAGCGTAGGGATCGGGGGCGACACCGGGGAGCTGTTTTTT
TRBV3-1,-,TRBJ2-3,-,CASSQGAGEADTQYF,TGTGCCAGCAGCCAAGGGGCAGGGGAAGCGGATACGCAGTATTTT
TRBV9,many,TRBJ2-1,TRBD2,CASTAGGTAEQFF,TGTGCCAGCACAGCGGGGGGGACCGCTGAGCAGTTCTTC